This T cell receptor (beta chain) emerged from a study of shared clonotypes between healthy human individuals. The CDR3 is 16 residues long. V lost 0 bases, J lost 2 bases, and 4 bases stayed unmatched. Germline V CDR1 and CDR2: ENHRY, SYGVKD. Method: immunoSEQ multiplex PCR; TCRdb's copy keeps in-frame clones and lacks some. The data contain around 2,000,000 clones, less than 95% of them singletons. Notes on the study in general: Clonotype sharing levels among donors were expected to vary with sequencing depth. Among the subsets, naive ones generally showed larger estimated richness than memory ones. Rarefaction demonstrated incomplete sorted-subset sequencing despite large depth.

Positive CCR7 selection of CD45RO-negative cells yielded the naive CD8 cells, and terminally differentiated effector memory CD45RA+ cells were excluded. Concerning this clone: Its antigen is undetermined.

The specimen sequenced was naive CD8+ T cells sorted from blood. The gene calls are TRBV10-3 and TRBJ2-3, with 8 bases matching TRBD2. This receptor was obtained from a man aged 18 to 29 in good health. This CDR3 is CAISESEREFTDTQYF. In DNA, the CDR3 is TGTGCCATCAGTGAGTCCGAGCGGGAGTTCACAGATACGCAGTATTTT.